One and the same sample provided the 22 T cell receptor beta chains below, sequenced in a study of blood T cell repertoires in COVID-19. The table came from immunoSEQ multiplex PCR; TCRdb's copy has only in-frame clones and leaves some out. Found here are about 140,000 clones, about 88% of them singletons; the top ten hold 5.4%. The specimen was peripheral blood. These TCRs come from a human donor in a cohort sampled during active COVID-19.

V is TRBV5-4 and J is TRBJ2-4; D is perhaps TRBD1 (5 bases). Per the germline V gene, CDR1 is SGHNT and CDR2 is YYREEE (reference sequence). The CDR3 is 15 residues long. Between the trimmed V and J ends, which lost 0 bases and 1 base, there was a span of 8 bases. The DNA of the CDR3 is TGTGCCAGCAGCTTGGAGGGGTTGGCCAAAAACATTCAGTACTTC. Translated: CASSLEGLAKNIQYF.

The genes are TRBV12-3 or TRBV12-4 and TRBJ1-1, with a weak D call TRBD1 (6 bases). V was pared by 2 bases and J by 8 bases, with 12 bases between. The CDR3 spans 13 residues. DNA of the CDR3: TGTGCCAGCAGTTTACTGGGACACGGCGAAGCTTTCTTT. Its translation is CASSLLGHGEAFF.

The rearrangement joins TRBV27 to TRBJ2-1; 9 bases are shared with TRBD1. The germline V gene has CDR1 MNHEY and CDR2 SMNVEV (reference sequence). The CDR3 loop spans 18 amino acids. V gave up 2 bases and J gave up 2 bases; unmatched junction bases: 10. The DNA of the CDR3 is TGTGCCAGCAGTTTAGACCGGGACAGGGTGTTGGCCTACAATGAGCAGTTCTTC. It codes for CASSLDRDRVLAYNEQFF.

This clone appeared once. The chain carries TRBV28 and TRBJ2-7; 11 bases are shared with TRBD1. This CDR3 contains 15 residues. CDR1 and CDR2 from the germline V gene are MDHEN and SYDVKM. V lost 7 bases to trimming and J lost 3 bases; unmatched junction nucleotides: 8. CDR3 sequence: CASTSPGQGVYEQYF. The CDR3 DNA reads TGTGCCAGCACTTCCCCGGGACAGGGGGTCTACGAGCAGTACTTC.

The rearrangement uses TRBV29-1 and TRBJ2-5, with 10 bases fitting TRBD2. The CDR3 extends over 18 amino acids. After removal of 4 bases from V and 2 bases from J, the junction contained 16 bases not matched to a gene. The germline V gene encodes CDR1 SQVTM and CDR2 ANQGSEA. The CDR3 reads CSVACVFRPSGSQETQYF. CDR3 bases: TGCAGCGTTGCTTGTGTGTTTAGGCCTAGCGGGAGTCAAGAGACCCAGTACTTC.

The CDR3 DNA sequence: TGCGCCAGCAGCTCCGGACAGGAGTCATATGGCTACACCTTC. It encodes CASSSGQESYGYTF. V usage is TRBV5-1 and J usage is TRBJ1-2; 7 nucleotides match TRBD1. The CDR3 runs to 14 residues. With 3 bases clipped from V and 5 bases from J, the junction kept 7 bases outside the gene matches. The V gene's germline CDR1 is SGHRS and CDR2 YFSETQ.

V is TRBV5-8 and J is TRBJ2-7, with D unclear. Germline values: CDR1 SGHTS, CDR2 YDEGEE. Trimming shortened V by 1 base and J by 0 bases, and 11 bases separated the two germline ends. The CDR3 has 15 residues. The CDR3 DNA follows: TGTGCCAGCAGCTTGAGAACGAAGAGCTCCTACGAGCAGTACTTC. Amino acid sequence: CASSLRTKSSYEQYF.

This chain links TRBV19 with TRBJ1-2; weak D call: TRBD1 (6 bases). Germline-derived CDR1 and CDR2 are LNHDA and SQIVND (reference sequence). The CDR3 consists of 14 residues. The V end was cut by 2 bases, the J end by 5 bases, with 12 bases between. The DNA for the CDR3 is TGTGCCAGTAGTATATCGACAGGCCGGTATGGCTACACCTTC. Its translation: CASSISTGRYGYTF.

The J gene is TRBJ1-2, the V gene TRBV15; no definite D call. The CDR3 extends over 13 amino acids. Trimming cost V 3 bases and J 6 bases, with 11 bases left between them. Germline lookup yields CDR1 LNHNV and CDR2 YYDKDF (reference sequence). CDR3 sequence reads: CATSSQTTDGYTF. DNA for the CDR3: TGTGCCACCAGCAGCCAGACAACCGATGGCTACACCTTC.

V gene TRBV4-2 combines with J gene TRBJ2-3; TRBD2 agrees at 7 bases. The CDR3 runs to 19 residues. Per germline, CDR1 LGHNA and CDR2 YNFKEQ. V was pared by 4 bases and J by 0 bases, with 16 bases of the junction left unmatched. The DNA for the CDR3 is TGTGCCAGCAGCCGCACTCACAGTACTAGCGCAGCTAGCACAGATACGCAGTATTTT. Its protein is CASSRTHSTSAASTDTQYF.

This clone appeared a single time. The rearrangement links TRBV5-1 to TRBJ2-1, with D possibly matching TRBD1 (5 bases). Germline CDR1 is SGHRS and CDR2 is YFSETQ. The CDR3 totals 16 residues. V lost 2 bases and J 0 bases, leaving 12 bases between the germline ends. The CDR3 here is CASSLTTGGSYNEQFF. The DNA of the CDR3 is TGCGCCAGCAGCTTAACAACAGGCGGCTCCTACAATGAGCAGTTCTTC. Supplemented by reference TRBV5-1 and TRBJ2-1, the full variable domain reads KAGVTQTPRYLIKTRGQQVTLSCSPISGHRSVSWYQQTPGQGLQFLFEYFSETQRNKGNFPGRFSGRQFSNSRSEMNVSTLELGDSALYLCASSLTTGGSYNEQFFGPGTRLTVL.

The rearrangement uses TRBV28 and TRBJ2-1, with 12 bases that match TRBD1. CDR1 is MDHEN and CDR2 is SYDVKM in the germline V gene. CDR3 length equals 18 residues. V shed 2 bases, J shed 0 bases, and the junction held 5 bases outside the gene matches. The CDR3 region is CASSLRDRGLSSYNEQFF. The CDR3 nucleotides read TGTGCCAGCAGTTTACGGGACAGGGGGCTGAGCTCCTACAATGAGCAGTTCTTC.

The V and J genes are TRBV7-8 and TRBJ1-1; possibly TRBD1 for D (6 bases). Trimming took off 5 bases at V and 5 bases at J, with 15 bases between the two ends. The CDR3 length is 14 residues. Germline CDR1 reads SGHVS; CDR2 reads FQNEAQ. The CDR3 sequence: CASSLRTVRTEAFF. CDR3 sequence (DNA): TGTGCCAGCAGCCTTCGGACAGTACGAACTGAAGCTTTCTTT.

The V call is TRBV19, the J call TRBJ2-2, with TRBD1 matching over 11 bases. Germline-derived CDR1 and CDR2 are LNHDA and SQIVND (reference sequence). This CDR3 has 19 residues. The V and J ends lost 0 bases and 6 bases, in that order; junction bases with no gene match: 12. The CDR3 bases are TGTGCCAGTAGTATAGATGGGGACAGGGGGTCTGGGAGGGCCGGGGAGCTGTTTTTT. This sequence encodes CASSIDGDRGSGRAGELFF.

V gene TRBV28 combines with J gene TRBJ2-5; the D gene is possibly TRBD1 (6 bases). The CDR3 has 12 amino acids. V shed 5 bases and J shed 10 bases, with 14 bases lying between them. The germline gives CDR1 MDHEN, CDR2 SYDVKM. CDR3 sequence reads: CASSNRVGDQYF. As DNA, the CDR3 is TGTGCCAGCAGTAACAGGGTGGGTGACCAGTACTTC.

The chain employs TRBV10-3 and TRBJ1-1, with 8 bases aligning to TRBD1. The length of the CDR3 is 14 residues. The junction had 4 bases not matched to a gene; V was cut back by 6 bases and J by 1 base. Germline V gene sequence: CDR1 ENHRY, CDR2 SYGVKD. This CDR3 reads CAIRPDRENTEAFF. The CDR3, as DNA: TGTGCCATCAGACCGGACAGGGAGAACACTGAAGCTTTCTTT.

This chain links TRBV5-1 with TRBJ2-3; the match to TRBD1 covers 8 bases. This CDR3 has 12 amino acids. Per the germline V gene, CDR1 is SGHRS and CDR2 is YFSETQ. The V gene end was trimmed by 7 bases and the J gene end by 4 bases; junction bases not matched to a gene: 2. The CDR3 region is CASGQGPDTQYF. For the CDR3, the DNA is TGCGCCAGCGGACAGGGTCCAGATACGCAGTATTTT.

The V call is TRBV27, the J call TRBJ2-5; 8 bases align to TRBD2. Germline loops: CDR1 MNHEY, CDR2 SMNVEV (reference sequence). The CDR3 is 15 residues long. J lost 5 bases, V lost 6 bases, and 11 bases had no gene match. CDR3 protein: CASSHSGGDGETQYF. The DNA for the CDR3 is TGTGCCAGCAGCCACAGCGGGGGCGACGGGGAGACCCAGTACTTC.

The gene calls are TRBV6-5 and TRBJ1-4; D might be TRBD1 (6 bases). Per germline, CDR1 MNHEY and CDR2 SVGAGI. Trimming removed 6 bases from V and 3 bases from J, with 11 bases in between. This CDR3 has 14 amino acids. For the CDR3, the DNA is TGTGCCAGCAGCCCCAGGGGAGCTAATGAAAAACTGTTTTTT. Its protein is CASSPRGANEKLFF.

The chain has TRBV7-6 and TRBJ2-3, with D maybe TRBD2 (6 bases). The CDR3 is made up of 15 amino acids. V lost 4 bases, J lost 4 bases, and 15 bases lay in between. Germline V gives CDR1 SGHVS, CDR2 FNYEAQ. CDR3 sequence (DNA): TGTGCCAGCAGCTCCCTTTCTACGGGGGCAGATACGCAGTATTTT. Translation gives CASSSLSTGADTQYF.

This sequence joins TRBV2 and TRBJ1-4; the D is unclear. This CDR3 region has 15 residues. Germline V gene sequence: CDR1 SNHLY, CDR2 FYNNEI. V lost 2 bases to trimming and J lost 0 bases, with 7 bases between them. In DNA, the CDR3 is TGTGCCAGCAGTGAAAGCCGTACAACTAATGAAAAACTGTTTTTT. Translating it yields CASSESRTTNEKLFF.

CDR3 residues: CASSEETGTHNEQFF. As DNA, the CDR3 is TGCGCCAGCAGTGAGGAGACAGGGACCCACAATGAGCAGTTCTTC. The V gene is TRBV10-1, the J gene TRBJ2-1; TRBD1 agrees at 7 bases. The CDR3 has 15 residues. V shed 2 bases, J shed 5 bases, and the junction held 6 bases outside the gene matches. Per germline, CDR1 WNHNN and CDR2 SYGVQD (reference sequence).